One T cell receptor beta chain is described in this entry. Other DNA sequences in this specimen translate into the identical CDR3. Donors comprised healthy HIV-negative adults lacking recent acute infections or vaccinations. CDR1 SNHLY and CDR2 FYNNEI come from the germline V gene. V lost 1 base, J lost 2 bases, and 2 bases lay in between. This CDR3 is built from 12 residues. The sample belongs to a study of shared clonotypes between healthy human individuals. The assay was run at deep level. Assay: immunoSEQ multiplex PCR; the TCRdb copy retains only in-frame clones and omits some. The sample carries 2,500,000 or so clones, over 85% recorded once.

Sequencing was done on a sample of naive CD4+ T cells from PBMCs. Subset denoted: CD45RA+ positively selected. The sequence derives from a young man in good health. Some clones in this sample may be carry-over from other donors' samples. The chain has TRBV2 and TRBJ2-5; the D is unclear. The CDR3 sequence: CASSEVQETQYF. CDR3 in DNA: TGTGCCAGCAGTGAAGTGCAAGAGACCCAGTACTTC.